A selection of T cell receptor beta chains follows, all from one sample in a study of T cell repertoires in cytomegalovirus infection. TCRdb re-analysed the reads in MiXCR, keeping a single row per CDR3 protein. The sample consists of tens of thousands of distinct CDR3 sequences, 20% to 25% of them appearing once. These receptors' antigens are unknown. The material sequenced was CD8+ T cells from cultured PBMCs, taken from culture after CMV antigen stimulation. All receptors come from a human donor in good health (CMV status not recorded). Some clones in this sample may be carry-over from other donors' samples. The CDR3 runs from the conserved cysteine through the conserved F or W. Each record gives: V gene, J gene, D gene, clone size, CDR3 DNA, CDR3 protein. D genes are given only for firm matches. Not every row has a clone size; where given, it reads once, few, many or a size class.

TRBV7-2	TRBJ2-1	TRBD1	-	TGTGCCAGCAGCTCTCATTGGACAGGGGCGAGGGGATACAATGAGCAGTTCTTC	CASSSHWTGARGYNEQFF
TRBV7-2	TRBJ2-5	-	few	TGTGCCAGCAGCTATCGAGGGGCCAAGTACCAAGAGACCCAGTACTTC	CASSYRGAKYQETQYF
TRBV12-3/TRBV12-4	TRBJ2-7	TRBD1	-	TGTGCCAGCAGTACAGGGGTGGGAAACGAGCAGTACTTC	CASSTGVGNEQYF
TRBV7-2	TRBJ2-7	TRBD1	-	TGTGCCAGCAGCTGGGGACAGGCCTACGAGCAGTACTTC	CASSWGQAYEQYF
TRBV9	TRBJ1-1	-	-	TGTGCCAGCAGCGTAGTTGGGGGCGATTGGAACACTGAAGCTTTCTTT	CASSVVGGDWNTEAFF
TRBV7-8	TRBJ2-7	-	few	TGTGCCAGCAGCATAACGGGGCTAGCTTACGTTCAGGACGAGCAGTACTTC	CASSITGLAYVQDEQYF
TRBV4-3	TRBJ1-1	-	few	TGCGCCAGCAGCCAAGCCGAGTACACTGAAGCTTTCTTT	CASSQAEYTEAFF
TRBV27	TRBJ2-7	TRBD1	few	TGTGCCAGCAGTTCTCACCGGGACAGGGCCTACGAGCAGTACTTC	CASSSHRDRAYEQYF
TRBV6-6	TRBJ2-2	TRBD2	few	TGTGCCAGCAGCCTAGCGGGTTGGAACACCGGGGAGCTGTTTTTT	CASSLAGWNTGELFF
TRBV7-9	TRBJ2-3	TRBD2	-	TGTGCCAGCAGCTTAGGTAGCGGGGGCCCAACCGACACGCAGTATTTT	CASSLGSGGPTDTQYF
TRBV6-5	TRBJ1-1	-	-	TGTGCCAGCGGCCCACAGACAGGCGGGGACACTGAAGCTTTCTTT	CASGPQTGGDTEAFF
TRBV7-6	TRBJ2-1	TRBD1	-	TGTGCCAGCAGCTCCCGGACAGGGAATACAGGCAATGAGCAGTTCTTC	CASSSRTGNTGNEQFF
TRBV12-3/TRBV12-4	TRBJ2-7	TRBD1	few	TGTGCCAGCAGTTTAGGGACAGGACACTACGAGCAGTACTTC	CASSLGTGHYEQYF
TRBV4-3	TRBJ1-1	TRBD1	-	TGCGCCAGCAGCCAAGTAACAGGGGCAAACACTGAAGCTTTCTTT	CASSQVTGANTEAFF
TRBV29-1	TRBJ1-2	TRBD1	-	TGCAGCGTTGAAGAGGGACAGGGGGCAAGGGGGGACTATGGCTACACCTTC	CSVEEGQGARGDYGYTF
TRBV7-8	TRBJ2-7	-	few	TGTGCCAGCAGCTTAGGTCAGGGCCTATCCTACGAGCAGTACTTC	CASSLGQGLSYEQYF
TRBV11-3	TRBJ2-2	-	-	TGTGCCAGCAGCTTAGTGGGGTCGGCCGGGGAGCTGTTTTTT	CASSLVGSAGELFF
TRBV7-6	TRBJ2-1	-	-	TGTGCCAGCAGCTTAGCGCTTACGAATGAGCAGTTCTTC	CASSLALTNEQFF
TRBV7-2	TRBJ2-3	TRBD2	few	TGTGCCAGCAGCTTCGGACTAGCGGGAGGAGTCACAGATACGCAGTATTTT	CASSFGLAGGVTDTQYF
TRBV4-1	TRBJ1-3	-	-	TGCGCCAGCAGCCGTAATACGGACAGCTTCTCTGGAAACACCATATATTTT	CASSRNTDSFSGNTIYF
TRBV6-2/TRBV6-3	TRBJ2-7	-	-	TGTGCCAGCAGTCTCGACAGTACCGGCGAGCAGTACTTC	CASSLDSTGEQYF
TRBV25-1	TRBJ2-7	TRBD2	few	TGTGCCAGCAGTTCGCGGACTAGCGAACCCTACGAGCAGTACTTC	CASSSRTSEPYEQYF
TRBV7-9	TRBJ2-7	-	many	TGTGCCAGCAGCTTAGGTTCCTACGAGCAGTACTTC	CASSLGSYEQYF
TRBV19	TRBJ1-5	-	-	TGTGCCAGTAGTTCGGGGACCGCGGAGGGCAATCAGCCCCAGCATTTT	CASSSGTAEGNQPQHF
TRBV12-3/TRBV12-4	TRBJ2-7	-	few	TGTGCCAGCAGTTTAGATACCGAGCAGTACTTC	CASSLDTEQYF
TRBV7-3	TRBJ2-1	TRBD1	many	TGTGCCAGCAGCTTAAGACAGGGATACAATGAGCAGTTCTTC	CASSLRQGYNEQFF
TRBV6-2/TRBV6-3	TRBJ2-7	-	-	TGTGCCAGCAGTTACTCGATCCGGGGGATGTACGAGCAGTACTTC	CASSYSIRGMYEQYF
TRBV7-2	TRBJ2-7	-	-	TGTGCCAGCAGCTACCCGGGCGGAGGGGACGAGCAGTACTTC	CASSYPGGGDEQYF
TRBV7-9	TRBJ1-2	-	-	TGTGCCAGCATCAAGGACCGTTCAGGTGGCTACACCTTC	CASIKDRSGGYTF
TRBV7-2	TRBJ1-1	-	many	TGTGCCAGCAGCTTAGGACAAGGGCTGAACACTGAAGCTTTCTTT	CASSLGQGLNTEAFF
TRBV6-1	TRBJ2-7	-	many	TGTGCCAGTAACTATCGGACAGCCTACGAGCAGTACTTC	CASNYRTAYEQYF
TRBV7-6	TRBJ2-1	TRBD1	-	TGTGCCAGCAGCTTAAACCCCCCCCTACAGGGGTCCTACAATGAGCAGTTCTTC	CASSLNPPLQGSYNEQFF
TRBV7-6	TRBJ2-2	TRBD2	-	TGTGCCAGCAGCCATCTAGCGGGGGGGCTCACCGGGGAGCTGTTTTTT	CASSHLAGGLTGELFF
TRBV29-1	TRBJ2-6	TRBD1	-	TGCAGCGTTGAAGCCCGACAGGGTGATGGGGCCAACGTCCTGACTTTC	CSVEARQGDGANVLTF
TRBV4-3	TRBJ2-1	TRBD1	-	TGCGCCAGCAGCCAAGATCTCTGGGACAGGGGAAACAATGAGCAGTTCTTC	CASSQDLWDRGNNEQFF
TRBV27	TRBJ2-1	-	few	TGTGCCAGCAGTTTAGGGGCGGCGTGGGGGGATATATCCTACAATGAGCAGTTCTTC	CASSLGAAWGDISYNEQFF
TRBV7-9	TRBJ2-2	TRBD1	-	TGTGCCAGCAGCCACGCCTCCCCTGGACAGGGCGGCGACGGGGAGCTGTTTTTT	CASSHASPGQGGDGELFF
TRBV20-1	TRBJ2-7	-	few	TGCAGTGCTAGATCCCCGGGTGCCTACGAGCAGTACTTC	CSARSPGAYEQYF
TRBV12-3/TRBV12-4	TRBJ1-5	-	few	TGTGCCAGCAGCCTCGACAGCGACAATCAGCCCCAGCATTTT	CASSLDSDNQPQHF
TRBV18	TRBJ1-5	-	-	TGTGCCAGCTCCCCGATAAGGGGCAATCAGCCCCAGCATTTT	CASSPIRGNQPQHF
TRBV7-2	TRBJ1-5	-	-	TGTGCCAGCAGTTCAGGCGGGGGCTGGCGCAATCAGCCCCAGCATTTT	CASSSGGGWRNQPQHF
TRBV7-8	TRBJ2-1	-	few	TGTGCCAGCAGCTCGAGGGACAGATGGGAGGGGGATGAGCAGTTCTTC	CASSSRDRWEGDEQFF
TRBV4-1	TRBJ2-3	TRBD2	-	TGCGCCAGCAGCCAAATAGGACTAGCGCCTAGCACAGATACGCAGTATTTT	CASSQIGLAPSTDTQYF
TRBV10-2	TRBJ1-1	-	-	TGCGCCAGCAGTGAGGATGGGTTAATATTT	CASSEDGLIF
TRBV6-5	TRBJ2-1	-	-	TGTGCCAGCAGTTACACCCCGAGAGTGGGGTCCTACAATGAGCAGTTCTTC	CASSYTPRVGSYNEQFF
TRBV12-3/TRBV12-4	TRBJ2-7	-	medium-sized	TGTGCCAGCAGTTCGACCAGGGTGGAGTCCTACGAGCAGTACTTC	CASSSTRVESYEQYF
TRBV7-9	TRBJ2-5	-	few	TGTGCCAGCAGCATCCGGGACCACCAAGAGACCCAGTACTTC	CASSIRDHQETQYF
TRBV7-8	TRBJ2-1	TRBD2	-	TGTGCCAGCAGCTTAGTAGGTAGCGGGACCTACAATGAGCAGTTCTTC	CASSLVGSGTYNEQFF
TRBV7-9	TRBJ2-1	-	-	TGTGCCAGCAGCCAAGTAGGGGCGGGTCCACCCAATGAGCAGTTCTTC	CASSQVGAGPPNEQFF
TRBV7-9	TRBJ1-1	-	few	TGTGCCAGCAGCAGGCGCTTAGGTCAGCTAATGAACACTGAAGCTTTCTTT	CASSRRLGQLMNTEAFF
TRBV27	TRBJ2-7	TRBD2	few	TGTGCCAGCACGTCGGGGGGTTACGAGCAGTACTTC	CASTSGGYEQYF
TRBV7-2	TRBJ1-4	-	-	TGTGCCAGCAGCATAGTACTGCAGGCCACAAATGAAAAACTGTTTTTT	CASSIVLQATNEKLFF
TRBV6-2/TRBV6-3	TRBJ2-1	-	-	TGTGCCAGCAGTCCTACCTTTTACAATGAGCAGTTCTTC	CASSPTFYNEQFF
TRBV27	TRBJ2-1	TRBD2	many	TGTGCCAGCAGTTCCCCCCGACTAGCGGGAGGGTACAATGAGCAGTTCTTC	CASSSPRLAGGYNEQFF
TRBV6-2/TRBV6-3	TRBJ1-1	-	-	TGTGCCAGCAGTCGGACTGATTTGAACACTGAAGCTTTCTTT	CASSRTDLNTEAFF
TRBV12-3/TRBV12-4	TRBJ1-2	-	-	TGTGCCAGCACCGAGACAGGCTATGGCTACACCTTC	CASTETGYGYTF
TRBV14	TRBJ2-1	-	-	TGTGCCAGCAGCCAACAAGGGGGTTACAATGAGCAGTTCTTC	CASSQQGGYNEQFF
TRBV7-2	TRBJ2-1	-	-	TGTGCCAGCAGCTTAGTAGGACGTTCGCAAAATGAGCAGTTCTTC	CASSLVGRSQNEQFF
TRBV28	TRBJ2-7	TRBD1	few	TGTGCCAGCAGCATTCAGGGGGCTAGGGACGAGCAGTACTTC	CASSIQGARDEQYF